This is a list of T cell receptor beta chains from one sample in a study of T cells expressing NK-cell markers. TCRdb reprocessed the 5' RACE reads and stores each CDR3 protein as one record, lacking DNA. The table lists approximately 550,000 distinct CDR3 sequences. Sequencing used blood T cells: a sorted CD56 or NKG2C T cell subset, CD4+ or CD8+ T cells, or bulk PBMC T cells (not recorded which). These receptors originate from a man between 18 and 29 years old in good health. The CDR3 runs from the conserved cysteine through the conserved F or W.

j_gene | v_gene | CDR3aa
TRBJ2-2 | TRBV5-5 | CASSLQRGGTGELFF
TRBJ2-2 | TRBV9 | CASSRDRGLFANTGELFF
TRBJ2-1 | TRBV6-2/TRBV6-3 | CASSSGPGRGEQFF
TRBJ2-5 | TRBV20-1 | CSALRLAGTKETQYF
TRBJ1-4 | TRBV7-9 | CASSLETGAVEKLFF
TRBJ2-3 | TRBV21-1 | CASDKGWLITDTQYF
TRBJ2-2 | TRBV7-6 | CASSLVYGAGELFF
TRBJ2-1 | TRBV5-4 | CASSLGTSGSVRSYNEQFF
TRBJ2-3 | TRBV4-1 | CASSLSPDVTQYF
TRBJ1-5 | TRBV7-9 | CASSPDAGQHQPQHF
TRBJ2-2 | TRBV2 | CASKTSGSPNTGELFF
TRBJ2-7 | TRBV2 | CASSGTVEQYF
TRBJ2-3 | TRBV20-1 | CSTKISLTTDTQYF
TRBJ2-5 | TRBV12-3/TRBV12-4 | CASRRTAPGTQYF
TRBJ2-7 | TRBV29-1 | CSVGMSPEQYF
TRBJ2-2 | TRBV15 | CATSRTTGGVNTGELFF
TRBJ1-1 | TRBV6-1 | CASRSTGANTEAFF
TRBJ1-2 | TRBV2 | CARLPAGDYGYTF
TRBJ2-1 | TRBV5-1 | CASSLVMSRQGAPFF
TRBJ2-7 | TRBV20-1 | CSARDIRTSSYEQYF
TRBJ2-1 | TRBV3-1 | CASSQVLGRVTEQFF
TRBJ2-1 | TRBV7-3 | CASSYPQGGLNEQFF
TRBJ2-7 | TRBV28 | CASSGGRAYEQYF
TRBJ2-3 | TRBV7-9 | CASSRGDSREVHTQYF
TRBJ2-7 | TRBV5-1 | CASSWGDRYDEQYF